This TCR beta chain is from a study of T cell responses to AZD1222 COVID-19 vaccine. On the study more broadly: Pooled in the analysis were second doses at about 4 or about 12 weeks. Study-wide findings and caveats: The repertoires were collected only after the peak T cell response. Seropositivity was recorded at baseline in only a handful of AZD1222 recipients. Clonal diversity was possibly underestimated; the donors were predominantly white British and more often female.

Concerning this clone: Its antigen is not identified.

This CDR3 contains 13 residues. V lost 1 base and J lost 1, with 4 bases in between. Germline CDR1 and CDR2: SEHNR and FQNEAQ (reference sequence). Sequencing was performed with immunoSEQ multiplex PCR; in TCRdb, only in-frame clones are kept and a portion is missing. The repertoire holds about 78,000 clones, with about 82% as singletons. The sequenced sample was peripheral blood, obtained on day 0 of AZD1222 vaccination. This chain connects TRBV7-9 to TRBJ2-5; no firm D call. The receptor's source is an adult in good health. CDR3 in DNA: TGTGCCAGCAGCTTAGACGGCCAAGAGACCCAGTACTTC. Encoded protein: CASSLDGQETQYF. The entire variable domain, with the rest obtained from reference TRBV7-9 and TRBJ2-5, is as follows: DTGVSQNPRHKITKRGQNVTFRCDPISEHNRLYWYRQTLGQGPEFLTYFQNEAQLEKSRLLSDRFSAERPKGSFSTLEIQRTEQGDSAMYLCASSLDGQETQYFGPGTRLLVL.